Listed here are 31 T cell receptor beta chains from one sample, sequenced in a study of blood T cells in healthy people across ages. With a J-beta primer mix and a sample-barcoded 5' primer, a second PCR ran about 6 to 11 cycles. TCRdb reprocessed the 5' RACE reads via MiXCR and lists one record per CDR3 protein. The repertoire includes around 1.5 million distinct CDR3 sequences, 30% to 40% of them detected once, and about 11% sits in the top ten. Material for sequencing was blood. These receptors originate from a woman in her twenties or thirties in good health.

The chain joins TRBV5-1 to TRBJ2-6; D is unclear. V lost 0 bases and J 2 bases, leaving 12 bases between the germline ends. The CDR3 runs to 17 residues. Germline V gene lookup returns CDR1 SGHRS and CDR2 YFSETQ. The CDR3 is CASSLVGGEPGANVLTF. Here the CDR3 DNA reads TGCGCCAGCAGCTTGGTAGGCGGCGAGCCTGGGGCCAACGTCCTGACTTTC.

The chain couples TRBV6-1 to TRBJ2-7, with a tentative D call TRBD1 (6 bases). With 6 bases removed from V and 4 bases from J, the gap between germline ends came to 16 bases. The CDR3 totals 14 residues. CDR1 MNHNS and CDR2 SASEGT come from the germline V gene. For the CDR3, the DNA is TGTGCCAGCAGACCGGGACGAGGGGGTTACGAGCAGTACTTC. Its protein is CASRPGRGGYEQYF.

In this sample, this clonotype turned up many times. CDR3 DNA sequence: TGTGCCAGCAGCCTCCTACTGGATACGCAGTATTTT. This codes for CASSLLLDTQYF. The rearrangement uses TRBV6-2 or TRBV6-3 and TRBJ2-3; D call uncertain. The CDR3 consists of 12 residues. Trimming shortened V by 6 bases and J by 6 bases, and 10 bases separated the two germline ends. Germline V gives CDR1 MNHEY, CDR2 SVGEGT.

This clonotype was seen only a few times. The V and J genes are TRBV7-2 and TRBJ2-6; D perhaps matches TRBD1 (5 bases). Germline V gives CDR1 SGHTA, CDR2 FQGNSA. The CDR3 length is 15 residues. V was clipped by 2 bases and J by 2 bases, with 7 bases between them. CDR3 sequence (DNA): TGTGCCAGCAGCTTACACAGGCCTGGGGCCAACGTCCTGACTTTC. Its translation is CASSLHRPGANVLTF.

The gene calls are TRBV5-4 and TRBJ1-2; D possibly corresponds to TRBD1 (5 bases). Trimming cost V 2 bases and J 0 bases, with 11 bases left between them. From germline, CDR1 is SGHNT and CDR2 YYREEE (reference sequence). This CDR3 has 15 residues. The CDR3 nucleotides read TGTGCCAGCAGCTTTCGGGGCGTAACTAACTATGGCTACACCTTC. Translated, it gives CASSFRGVTNYGYTF.

V is TRBV10-2 and J is TRBJ1-5; maybe TRBD1 (5 bases). Germline V gives CDR1 WSHSY, CDR2 SAAADI. This CDR3 is built from 15 residues. V was clipped by 3 bases and J by 3 bases, with 12 bases between them. CDR3 sequence: CASSDHRIDNQPQHF. CDR3 nucleotides: TGCGCCAGCAGTGATCACAGGATCGACAATCAGCCCCAGCATTTT.

This clonotype was seen at least ten times. V is TRBV20-1 and J is TRBJ2-6; 7 nucleotides match TRBD1. This CDR3 is built from 13 residues. J gave up 4 bases and V 6 bases, and 3 bases lay outside the gene matches. Germline assignment: CDR1 DFQATT and CDR2 SNEGSKA (reference sequence). The CDR3 is CSAKGQGANVLTF. The CDR3 coding sequence is TGCAGTGCAAAGGGACAGGGGGCCAACGTCCTGACTTTC.

In its sample, this clonotype was seen a few times. This chain joins TRBV7-8 and TRBJ2-5; D remains ambiguous. CDR3 length: 15 residues. The germline gives CDR1 SGHVS, CDR2 FQNEAQ. Trimming cost V 1 base and J 2 bases, with 11 bases left between them. CDR3 coding DNA: TGTGCCAGCAGCTTAGGAGGCTTACGACAAGAGACCCAGTACTTC. It translates to CASSLGGLRQETQYF.

This clonotype occurred a few times. J is TRBJ1-4 and V is TRBV6-5; D unclear. The germline V gene has CDR1 MNHEY and CDR2 SVGAGI. Trimming stripped 0 bases from V and 11 bases from J, with 13 bases between. This CDR3 comprises 14 residues. CDR3 sequence reads: CASSYSGRKEKLFF. The CDR3 DNA follows: TGTGCCAGCAGTTACTCGGGTAGGAAGGAGAAACTGTTTTTT.

This clonotype has more than one count but fewer than ten. This chain connects TRBV3-1 to TRBJ2-6; 7 bases match TRBD1. Per the germline V gene, CDR1 is LGHDT and CDR2 is YNNKEL (reference sequence). V shed 2 bases, J shed 0 bases, and the junction held 7 bases outside the gene matches. The CDR3 has 18 residues. CDR3 protein: CASSQRRTGSSGANVLTF. The CDR3 nucleotides are TGTGCCAGCAGCCAACGTCGGACAGGTTCCTCTGGGGCCAACGTCCTGACTTTC.

This chain joins TRBV7-9 and TRBJ2-1, with 10 bases lining up with TRBD2. The V gene's germline CDR1 is SEHNR and CDR2 FQNEAQ (reference sequence). V dropped 6 bases and J dropped 4; count of bases not matched to a gene: 6. The CDR3 extends over 15 amino acids. The CDR3 region is CASRSAGGQYNEQFF. The CDR3 bases are TGTGCCAGCAGATCAGCGGGAGGGCAGTACAATGAGCAGTTCTTC.

The chain combines TRBV2 with TRBJ2-5; perhaps TRBD1 as D (5 bases). The CDR3 consists of 12 residues. Germline CDR1 SNHLY, CDR2 FYNNEI. The V end lost 6 bases, the J end lost 4 bases, and 9 bases lay between the germline ends. CDR3: CASRGPAETQYF. The CDR3 DNA reads TGTGCCAGCAGGGGGCCCGCAGAGACCCAGTACTTC.

This clonotype appeared once. The rearrangement joins TRBV20-1 to TRBJ2-5, with 8 nucleotides matching TRBD1. CDR1 and CDR2 (germline): DFQATT, SNEGSKA (reference sequence). V shed 6 bases and J 11 bases; nucleotides not matched to a gene: 17. CDR3 length equals 14 residues. The CDR3: CSARPGQGRYKQYF. The CDR3 DNA follows: TGCAGTGCAAGGCCCGGACAGGGAAGATACAAGCAGTACTTC.

The sample holds a few counts of this clonotype. The chain joins TRBV5-1 to TRBJ1-1; 11 positions match TRBD1. Germline V CDR1 and CDR2: SGHRS, YFSETQ. CDR3 length: 17 amino acids. J gave up 0 bases and V 4 bases, and 8 bases lay outside the gene matches. CDR3 DNA: TGCGCCAGCAGCCAGGGACAGGGGGTCCTAATGAACACTGAAGCTTTCTTT. It specifies CASSQGQGVLMNTEAFF.

This clonotype turned up a few times. The rearrangement uses TRBV24-1 and TRBJ2-4, with 10 bases fitting TRBD1. The DNA end is a closer match to TRBJ2-7, so the J assignment may be wrong. Germline loops: CDR1 KGHDR, CDR2 SFDVKD. The CDR3 loop spans 15 amino acids. This CDR3 reads CATSDPGQGIFEQYF. The CDR3 nucleotides are TGTGCCACCAGTGATCCGGGACAGGGGATCTTCGAGCAGTACTTC.

This chain uses TRBV9 with TRBJ2-1; D remains unclear. This CDR3 spans 17 amino acids. From germline, CDR1 is SGDLS and CDR2 YYNGEE. V lost 1 base, J lost 4 bases, and 18 bases lay in between. CDR3 amino acids: CASSVRPRQLQYNEQFF. The CDR3 DNA follows: TGTGCCAGCAGCGTACGCCCGAGGCAGTTACAATACAATGAGCAGTTCTTC.

The rearrangement links TRBV20-1 to TRBJ2-2; 8 nucleotides agree with TRBD2. Germline V gene data show CDR1 as DFQATT and CDR2 as SNEGSKA (reference sequence). With 0 bases clipped from V and 4 bases from J, the junction kept 1 base outside the gene matches. The CDR3 extends over 14 amino acids. CDR3 DNA: TGCAGTGCTAGAGATGCGGGGGGCACCGGGGAGCTGTTTTTT. Encoded protein: CSARDAGGTGELFF.

As for this clonotype: A junction boundary mismatches the germline segment, possibly from a read error. The chain employs TRBV6-1 and TRBJ2-1; 7 positions match TRBD2. Per the germline V gene, CDR1 is MNHNS and CDR2 is SASEGT. The CDR3 is 16 residues long. The CDR3 bases are TGTACCAGCAGTGAAGCGCTTGGACTAGTCTCCAATGAGCAGTTCTTC. Its translation is CTSSEALGLVSNEQFF.

About this clonotype: A much larger clone differs from this one at a single base, so this may be a read error. Here the CDR3 reads CASSLIPTSGRGNEQFF. The CDR3 DNA reads as TGCGCCAGCAGCTTGATACCGACTAGCGGGAGGGGTAATGAGCAGTTCTTC. V usage is TRBV5-1 and J usage is TRBJ2-1; 14 bases match TRBD2. The V and J ends lost 1 base and 7 bases, in that order; junction bases with no gene match: 7. The CDR3 runs to 17 residues. Germline CDR1 and CDR2: SGHRS and YFSETQ.

The sample holds a few counts of this clonotype. The junction does not match germline at one end; this may be a read error. This sequence joins TRBV3-1 and TRBJ2-6; the match to TRBD1 covers 7 bases. This CDR3 comprises 19 residues. CDR1 and CDR2 from the germline V gene are LGHDT and YNNKEL (reference sequence). The CDR3 here is CASSQGPGRGLTGANVPTF. DNA for the CDR3: TGTGCCAGCAGCCAAGGGCCTGGCAGGGGGTTAACAGGGGCCAACGTCCCGACTTTC.

The chain combines TRBV10-2 with TRBJ1-2; TRBD1 matches 8 bases. After removal of 4 bases from V and 9 bases from J, the junction contained 10 bases not matched to a gene. This CDR3 spans 14 amino acids. The germline V gene has CDR1 WSHSY and CDR2 SAAADI. CDR3 DNA: TGCGCCAGCAGTGGACGGACAGGGATCGGGAGCTACACCTTC. It codes for CASSGRTGIGSYTF.

With respect to this clonotype: A much larger clone is a single base away; this may be a read error. The chain uses TRBV29-1 and TRBJ1-2; maybe TRBD1 (6 bases). The ends were cut back, 7 bases at V and 3 bases at J, with 18 bases in the middle. CDR3 size: 14 residues. Germline CDR1 and CDR2: SQVTM and ANQGSEA. The CDR3 sequence is CSALGGAEDYGYTF. The CDR3 DNA is TGCAGCGCCTTAGGGGGGGCGGAGGACTATGGCTACACCTTC.

Many counts were recorded for this clonotype. This rearrangement joins TRBV12-3 or TRBV12-4 to TRBJ2-5; 8 bases map to TRBD2. The CDR3 contains 15 residues. V shed 4 bases and J 5 bases; nucleotides not matched to a gene: 9. Here the CDR3 DNA reads TGTGCCAGCAGTTCAAAAGGACTAGCCAGGGAGACCCAGTACTTC. It is translated as CASSSKGLARETQYF.

V gene TRBV25-1 combines with J gene TRBJ2-5; D might be TRBD1 (6 bases). This CDR3 comprises 16 residues. Trimming removed 10 bases at V and 4 bases at J, with 25 bases between. Germline V gives CDR1 MGHDK, CDR2 SYGVNS. CDR3 residues: CATPFTPRGHGETQYF. CDR3 nucleotide sequence: TGTGCCACCCCATTTACTCCCCGGGGACACGGAGAGACCCAGTACTTC.

This clonotype has just one count. The DNA for the CDR3 is TGCAGTGCCCTACAACTGAACACTGAAGCTTTCTTT. Translation: CSALQLNTEAFF. The V call is TRBV20-1, the J call TRBJ1-1; D unclear. There are 12 residues in the CDR3. Germline CDR1 is DFQATT and CDR2 is SNEGSKA (reference sequence). The V end lost 6 bases, the J end lost 0 bases, and 8 bases lay between the germline ends.

This clonotype turned up a few times. V gene TRBV11-2 combines with J gene TRBJ2-3; D perhaps matches TRBD1 (5 bases). Germline V lookup: CDR1 SGHAT, CDR2 FQNNGV. The ends were cut back, 6 bases at V and 4 bases at J, with 17 bases in the middle. The CDR3 is 15 residues long. The chain's CDR3 is CASRNSGILADTQYF. The CDR3 nucleotides read TGTGCCAGCAGGAACTCAGGGATTTTAGCAGATACGCAGTATTTT.

J is TRBJ1-1 and V is TRBV29-1; D might be TRBD1 (5 bases). Germline loops: CDR1 SQVTM, CDR2 ANQGSEA. CDR3 length: 14 amino acids. Trimming removed 4 bases from V and 3 bases from J, with 15 bases in between. CDR3 loop: CSVVGGDYHTEAFF. CDR3 nucleotide sequence: TGCAGCGTTGTTGGGGGGGACTACCACACTGAAGCTTTCTTT.

This clonotype was counted a few times. The chain links TRBV3-1 to TRBJ1-2; D is uncertain. Trimming pared 0 bases from V and 8 bases from J, leaving 19 bases between. Germline CDR1 and CDR2: LGHDT and YNNKEL (reference sequence). CDR3 length: 16 residues. The CDR3 DNA sequence: TGTGCCAGCAGCCAAGATCCGGGTGCCGTCAGTCAGGGCTACACCTTC. Translation gives CASSQDPGAVSQGYTF.

To note about this clonotype: An end of the junction does not agree with germline; a read error may underlie this. The V and J genes are TRBV15 and TRBJ2-6; weak D call: TRBD1 (6 bases). Looked up from germline, CDR1 is LNHNV and CDR2 is YYDKDF (reference sequence). The CDR3 length is 15 residues. The CDR3 DNA reads TGTGCCACCGGCAGAGGGGGACCTGGGGCCAACGTCCTGACTTTC. Amino acids: CATGRGGPGANVLTF.

This clonotype was counted between two and nine times. This sequence joins TRBV20-1 and TRBJ1-5, with 12 bases that match TRBD1. J lost 6 bases, V lost 0 bases, and 3 bases had no gene match. This CDR3 comprises 15 residues. Germline CDR1 and CDR2: DFQATT and SNEGSKA (reference sequence). The CDR3 sequence is CSARDGTGGGQPQHF. DNA of the CDR3: TGCAGTGCTAGAGATGGGACAGGGGGCGGTCAGCCCCAGCATTTT.

This clonotype was seen a handful of times. The chain's CDR3 is CSLSPLQETQYF. The CDR3 coding sequence is TGCAGTCTTTCCCCCCTTCAAGAGACCCAGTACTTC. The rearrangement links TRBV20-1 to TRBJ2-5, with D hard to call. The germline CDR1 and CDR2 sequences are DFQATT and SNEGSKA (reference sequence). CDR3 length equals 12 residues. V was cut by 8 bases and J by 2 bases, with 12 bases left in between.